The present entry profiles one T cell receptor (beta chain) with its context. This entry comes from a study of CD8+CD57+ T cells in acquired aplastic anemia. The template for TCR beta VDJ and CDR3 sequence profiling was genomic DNA. TCRdb re-derived calls from the reads in MiXCR, one entry per CDR3 protein. In the table there are roughly 200,000 distinct CDR3 sequences, more than 60% of which are singletons. Trimming left V 7 bases short and J 1 base short, with 14 bases between. This CDR3 has 14 residues. Germline V gives CDR1 ENHRY, CDR2 SYGVKD. CD8+CD57+ cell expansion, shown by flow cytometry, had occurred in the patients selected for sequencing.

This chain connects TRBV10-3 to TRBJ2-7, with a weak D call TRBD2 (6 bases). The clonotype comes from a human donor with aplastic anemia. The sequencing input was sorted CD4+, CD8+, or CD8+CD57+ T cells (not recorded which) from PBMCs. The CDR3 spells CAITEGAGSYEQYF. CDR3 DNA: TGTGCCATCACGGAGGGCGCCGGGTCCTACGAGCAGTACTTC.